The clone carrying this T cell receptor (beta chain) has a handful of counts. The antigen is not known. This sample is part of a study of early T cells in non-severe SARS-CoV-2 infection. The overall study: The authors sequenced bulk RNA from unsorted whole blood, leaving chains unpaired.

V was trimmed by 4 bases and J by 1 base, leaving 8 bases between them. CDR3 length: 14 residues. General study findings and limits: VDJdb-based annotation leaned toward anti-spike CD8 responses and missed private and CD4 specificities.

Unique molecular identifiers (one per individual cDNA molecule) were attached. TCRdb itself ran the 5' RACE reads through MiXCR, one entry per CDR3 protein. The data show about 55,000 distinct CDR3 sequences, about 12% seen once. This clonotype originated in an adult who was a healthcare worker with PCR-confirmed SARS-CoV-2 infection or an uninfected control (not recorded which). Sequenced sample: whole blood. The chain couples TRBV12-3 or TRBV12-4 to TRBJ1-5; a weak D match, TRBD1 (5 bases). The CDR3 protein is CASSWGDSNQPQHF. The DNA for the CDR3 is TGTGCCAGCAGTTGGGGCGACAGCAATCAGCCCCAGCATTTT.